The next 9 T cell receptor beta chains were all read from a single sample in a study of T cells after posttransplantation cyclophosphamide. Data came from immunoSEQ multiplex PCR; TCRdb stores just in-frame clones and leaves some out. The table includes under 8,500 clones, roughly 82% detected once. Treatment was busulfan-fludarabine conditioning, a marrow graft, and cyclophosphamide on days +3 and +4. The specimen comprised CD4+ T cells sorted from blood, sampled 950 to 1,200 days after allogeneic stem cell transplant with posttransplant cyclophosphamide. The receptor source for this set is a female patient aged 40 to 50 who received an allogeneic stem cell transplant from a related donor, was CMV-positive, and had no GVHD. Some T cells may be graft donor cells.

A single count supports this clone. CDR3 in amino acids: CATSRDQAGYNEQFF. The CDR3 DNA sequence: TGTGCCACCAGCAGAGATCAAGCGGGATACAATGAGCAGTTCTTC. J is TRBJ2-1 and V is TRBV15; 7 bases are shared with TRBD2. Trimming took 0 bases from V and 4 from J; bases not matched to a gene: 3. Per germline, CDR1 LNHNV and CDR2 YYDKDF (reference sequence). The CDR3 spans 15 residues.

The chain has TRBV5-1 and TRBJ2-3; tentatively, D is TRBD2 (5 bases). The CDR3 has 16 amino acids. CDR1 SGHRS and CDR2 YFSETQ come from the germline V gene. V lost 4 bases, J lost 3 bases, and 18 bases lay in between. The CDR3 loop reads CASSPSTSLRTDTQYF. CDR3 sequence (DNA): TGCGCCAGCAGCCCCTCCACTAGTTTAAGAACAGATACGCAGTATTTT.

J is TRBJ2-5 and V is TRBV5-4; the D gene is possibly TRBD2 (6 bases). Looked up from germline, CDR1 is SGHNT and CDR2 is YYREEE (reference sequence). CDR3 length: 12 amino acids. V shed 4 bases and J shed 5 bases, with 9 bases lying between them. The CDR3 coding sequence is TGTGCCAGCAGCCTTCGGGGGGAGACCCAGTACTTC. This sequence encodes CASSLRGETQYF.

The chain uses TRBV7-8 and TRBJ2-1, with 8 bases lining up with TRBD2. J lost 4 bases, V lost 4 bases, and 18 bases had no gene match. CDR3 length equals 19 residues. The germline V gene has CDR1 SGHVS and CDR2 FQNEAQ. The CDR3 coding sequence is TGTGCCAGCAGCTCCGGGGCACTTGGCGGGGGGCTCTCTTACAATGAGCAGTTCTTC. Translated, it gives CASSSGALGGGLSYNEQFF.

The chain employs TRBV4-3 and TRBJ1-2; D not resolved. CDR3 length: 15 residues. Germline CDR1 LGHNA, CDR2 YSLEER. V lost 1 base, J lost 1 base, and 10 bases lay in between. CDR3 residues: CASSQVSVDNYGYTF. The CDR3 DNA reads TGCGCCAGCAGCCAAGTTTCAGTCGATAACTATGGCTACACCTTC.

This chain uses TRBV11-2 with TRBJ2-2; D not resolved. The CDR3 spans 14 residues. CDR1 and CDR2 from the germline V gene are SGHAT and FQNNGV. Trimming took 0 bases from V and 4 from J, leaving 6 bases between them. CDR3 coding DNA: TGTGCCAGCAGCTTAGACCTGTTCACCGGGGAGCTGTTTTTT. This sequence encodes CASSLDLFTGELFF.

Comments on this clone: The junction shows a germline mismatch at one end, possibly a read error. The chain couples TRBV7-7 to TRBJ2-5; the match to TRBD2 covers 13 bases. There are 16 residues in the CDR3. Germline-derived CDR1 and CDR2 are SSHAT and FNYEAQ (reference sequence). Written as DNA, the CDR3 is TGTGCTAGCAGCCAGAGACTAGCGGGGGGCCAAGAGACCCAGTACTTC. Translation: CASSQRLAGGQETQYF.

V usage is TRBV11-2 and J usage is TRBJ1-1, with 7 positions matching TRBD1. The CDR3 length is 18 residues. The trim removed 5 bases at V and 1 base at J, leaving 16 bases unmatched. Germline CDR1 and CDR2: SGHAT and FQNNGV. The CDR3 DNA sequence: TGTGCCAGCAGCCCTAACCTACTGACAGGGACCAAGAACACTGAAGCTTTCTTT. Encoded protein: CASSPNLLTGTKNTEAFF.

This sequence joins TRBV7-8 and TRBJ2-3, with 12 bases identical to TRBD2. V was clipped by 5 bases and J by 4 bases; unmatched bases: 4. The CDR3 has 15 amino acids. Germline CDR1 SGHVS, CDR2 FQNEAQ. The CDR3 spells CASSVPSGGADTQYF. The CDR3 nucleotides are TGTGCCAGCAGCGTTCCTAGCGGGGGGGCAGATACGCAGTATTTT.